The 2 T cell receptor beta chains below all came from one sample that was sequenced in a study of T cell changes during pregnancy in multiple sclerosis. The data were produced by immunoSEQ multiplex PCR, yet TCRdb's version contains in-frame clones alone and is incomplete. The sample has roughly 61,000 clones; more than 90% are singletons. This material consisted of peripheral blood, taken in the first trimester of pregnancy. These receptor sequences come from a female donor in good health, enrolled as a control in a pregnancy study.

The CDR3 region has the DNA TGTGCCATCAGTGAGACCAGCTTCGGGAGCGGGGAGCTGTTTTTT. Residues: CAISETSFGSGELFF. The chain combines TRBV10-3 with TRBJ2-2, with a tentative D call TRBD2 (6 bases). Between the trimmed V and J ends, which lost 2 bases and 7 bases, there was a span of 14 bases. CDR1 and CDR2 (germline): ENHRY, SYGVKD. The CDR3 sequence is 15 residues long.

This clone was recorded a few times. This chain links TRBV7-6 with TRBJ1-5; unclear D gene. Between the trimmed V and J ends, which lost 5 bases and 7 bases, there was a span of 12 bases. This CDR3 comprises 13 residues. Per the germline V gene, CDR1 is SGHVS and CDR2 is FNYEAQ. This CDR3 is CASSGRENQPQHF. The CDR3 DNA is TGTGCCAGCAGCGGCCGGGAGAACCAGCCCCAGCATTTT.